This TCR beta chain was identified in a study of a mutant IDH1 vaccine in newly diagnosed glioma (dated by TCRdb to about 2021). Regarding the study in general: Vaccination was initiated 4-6 weeks after radiotherapy alone, or concurrently with temozolomide cycles in the chemotherapy-containing groups. Of the 25 to 35 treated patients, around 62% were male and approximately 40% were female, and a mean age of roughly 37 years was recorded. Before enrollment, most patients had been given radiochemotherapy with temozolomide as standard therapy, while the rest had received either radiotherapy alone or temozolomide alone. The week-35 safety follow-up took place at visit V12, and the week-47 end of study took place at visit V13. Six visits were used for peripheral blood collection: V03 (baseline), V05, V07, V10, V12 and V13. Longitudinal TCRB deep sequencing was done for 25 to 30 treated patients, wherever samples were available for exploratory analyses. Here is what the overall study found, with its caveats: The authors stated that sample limitations prevented analyses of patient blood samples from being reproduced. PBMC samples for TCRB deep sequencing were selected based on availability. Pseudoprogression seemed to be unrelated to changes in the top peripheral T cell clonotypes found by TCRB sequencing. Across multiple MHC alleles, vaccine-induced immune responses were seen in roughly 93% of patients.

Regarding this clone: Its antigen remains unidentified. Base qualities were left out, and no much larger clone turns up one base away.

The germline V gene encodes CDR1 SGDLS and CDR2 YYNGEE. Cut back by 0 bases and 1 base, the V and J ends lie 7 bases apart. From the cysteine up to the phenylalanine, the CDR3 has a length of 14 residues. The only DNA kept is the CDR3, 42 bases in frame from the first base. This sample's time point label indicates: week 35, safety follow-up. Each vaccine dose, consisting of 300 ug of a 20-mer mutant IDH1 peptide in Montanide, was administered subcutaneously with topical imiquimod. Patients were given eight vaccinations, in weeks 1, 3, 5, 7, 11, 15, 19 and 23, which matched visits V03 through V10. Newly diagnosed WHO grade 3 or 4 IDH1-mutant astrocytomas showing loss of nuclear ATRX were present in the donors. The samples were drawn from NOA16, a multicentre, single-arm, open-label phase I trial in Germany that tested a mutant IDH1 peptide vaccine in humans for the first time. The DNeasy Blood and Tissue Kit was used to extract genomic DNA from EDTA blood for TCRB sequencing.

Library preparation used the immunoSEQ multiplex PCR assay. The hsTCRB Kit was used according to the manufacturer's protocol to amplify rearranged TCR beta chain sequences. Sequencing of TCRB libraries was carried out on an Illumina MiSeq. Regarding the original processing steps: The proprietary platform of the kit vendor was used for demultiplexing, trimming and gene mapping. In TCRdb, the immuneACCESS table is reduced to in-frame sequences with V and J assigned. These tables do not hold every clone; where another copy was compared, an unresolved V gene accounts for under half, and the others remain unexplained. For V, J and clone size, that table is used; D and trimming come from the DNA. A total of tens of thousands of clones appear in this sample, around 92% of them only once. The ten largest account for roughly 2.4% of the sample.

The sequence derives from a man over 45 with glioma. The receptor chain draws on TRBV9 and TRBJ1-1; the D gene is perhaps TRBD1, on 5 matching bases. Sequenced here: PBMCs, sampled from a glioma patient whose treatment included an IDH1 peptide vaccine. In nucleotides, the sequence is TGTGCCAGCAGCGTAGGGGGGTCGAACACTGAAGCTTTCTTT. Protein translation: CASSVGGSNTEAFF.